This passage covers 10 T cell receptor beta chains from one sample sequenced in a study of blood T cells in healthy people across ages. With a J-beta primer mix and a sample-barcoded 5' primer, a second PCR ran about 7 to 12 cycles. TCRdb passed the 5' RACE reads through MiXCR, listing each CDR3 protein once. The sample lists about 1 million distinct CDR3 sequences; 45% were seen once. The material sequenced was blood. These receptors came from a woman between 55 and 75 years old in good health.

CDR3 loop: CASMGGGNEQFF. Here the CDR3 DNA reads TGTGCCAGCATGGGAGGTGGCAATGAGCAGTTCTTC. The gene calls are TRBV4-2 and TRBJ2-1; D possibly corresponds to TRBD2 (6 bases). The CDR3 spans 12 residues. The V and J ends lost 7 bases and 6 bases respectively, with 10 bases between them. Germline CDR1 and CDR2: LGHNA and YNFKEQ.

This clonotype was observed once. The rearrangement joins TRBV9 to TRBJ2-7, with no clear D. The J call may not be correct, given that the DNA end is closer to TRBJ2-1. Germline V gene data show CDR1 as SGDLS and CDR2 as YYNGEE. The CDR3 covers 12 residues. The CDR3 loop reads CASSAANNEQFF. Here the CDR3 DNA reads TGTGCCAGCAGCGCGGCGAACAATGAGCAGTTCTTC.

The chain is built from TRBV10-3 and TRBJ2-1; 11 bases line up with TRBD2. J was trimmed by 0 bases and V by 4 bases; bases with no gene match: 2. The CDR3 has 16 amino acids. Germline assignment: CDR1 ENHRY and CDR2 SYGVKD. The CDR3, as DNA: TGTGCCATCAGTGGGCTAGCGGGAGGCTCCTACAATGAGCAGTTCTTC. This sequence encodes CAISGLAGGSYNEQFF.

CDR3 sequence reads: CRGDSGRMSEQFF. DNA for the CDR3: TGCAGGGGGGATAGCGGGAGGATGAGTGAGCAGTTCTTC. V is TRBV20-1 and J is TRBJ2-1; 10 bases line up with TRBD2. Germline assignment: CDR1 DFQATT and CDR2 SNEGSKA (reference sequence). The CDR3 length is 13 residues.

The sample holds one count of this clonotype. The genes are TRBV20-1 and TRBJ2-1, with D perhaps given as TRBD1 or TRBD2 (5 bases each). Germline lookup yields CDR1 DFQATT and CDR2 SNEGSKA (reference sequence). Trimming removed 5 bases from V and 10 bases from J, with 21 bases in between. This CDR3 is built from 14 residues. This CDR3 reads CSAGRGTDSYEQFF. The CDR3 DNA sequence: TGCAGTGCTGGAAGAGGGACCGACTCCTACGAGCAGTTCTTC.

There are a few counts of this clonotype. The chain uses TRBV4-1 and TRBJ2-7; 9 bases match TRBD1. CDR1 MGHRA and CDR2 YSYEKL come from the germline V gene. V dropped 0 bases and J dropped 3; count of bases not matched to a gene: 6. This CDR3 is 16 amino acids long. This chain's CDR3 is CASSQDRTGEIYEQYF. As DNA, the CDR3 is TGCGCCAGCAGCCAAGACCGGACAGGGGAGATCTACGAGCAGTACTTC.

The chain joins TRBV12-3 or TRBV12-4 to TRBJ1-5; the D is unclear. This CDR3 has 13 amino acids. Trimming removed 6 bases at V and 7 bases at J, with 13 bases between. CDR3 loop: CASSKREGQPQHF. The CDR3 DNA follows: TGTGCCAGCAGCAAAAGGGAGGGCCAGCCCCAGCATTTT.

This clonotype was observed a few times. The rearrangement links TRBV30 to TRBJ2-7; 7 nucleotides align to TRBD2. In germline, CDR1 is GTSNPN, CDR2 SVGIG (reference sequence). With 3 bases clipped from V and 4 bases from J, the junction kept 9 bases outside the gene matches. The CDR3 is 14 amino acids. CDR3 nucleotide sequence: TGTGCCTGGAGCTCCGGACTAGGAAGGTACGAGCAGTACTTC. This gives the protein CAWSSGLGRYEQYF.

J is TRBJ2-7 and V is TRBV30; TRBD1 agrees at 7 bases. Germline V lookup: CDR1 GTSNPN, CDR2 SVGIG (reference sequence). The CDR3 totals 14 residues. The junction had 9 bases not matched to a gene; V was cut back by 3 bases and J by 4 bases. The CDR3 spells CAWRGRQGGYEQYF. The DNA for the CDR3 is TGTGCCTGGAGGGGGAGACAGGGTGGATACGAGCAGTACTTC.

The rearrangement uses TRBV7-3 and TRBJ1-1, with D unclear. The V end was cut by 6 bases, the J end by 5 bases, with 13 bases between. Germline CDR1 and CDR2: SGHTA and FQGTGA. The CDR3 totals 13 residues. The CDR3 here is CASSLERRTEAFF. CDR3 nucleotide sequence: TGTGCCAGCAGTTTAGAAAGGCGTACTGAAGCTTTCTTT.